What follows are 5 T cell receptor beta chains derived from one specimen sequenced in a study of technical replicates of blood from several donors (dated by TCRdb to about 2017). The library came from the immunoSEQ multiplex PCR assay. TCRdb provides this immuneACCESS table in a form limited to in-frame rearrangements. Some clones are lacking; in checked studies, under half of them reflect an unresolved V gene, and why the rest are absent is not known. The sample yields tens of thousands of clones; around 88% were counted once. Of the sample, more than 4.5% is held by the ten largest clones. Sequencing was carried out using PBMCs. Receptors were obtained from a human donor in good health. Some clones in this sample may be carry-over from other donors' samples.

This clone was seen only once. The rearrangement links TRBV7-9 to TRBJ1-4; D possibly corresponds to TRBD1 (5 bases). This CDR3 spans 18 amino acids. The germline CDR1 and CDR2 sequences are SEHNR and FQNEAQ (reference sequence). V was shortened by 1 base and J by 2 bases, with 17 bases between the two germline ends. CDR3 region: CASSLGSFKGLTNEKLFF. The CDR3 coding sequence is TGTGCCAGCAGCTTAGGTTCATTTAAGGGGCTGACTAATGAAAAACTGTTTTTT.

The J gene is TRBJ1-2, the V gene TRBV4-1; no clear D gene. Germline V gene lookup returns CDR1 MGHRA and CDR2 YSYEKL. Trimming shortened V by 7 bases and J by 4 bases, and 16 bases separated the two germline ends. This CDR3 contains 14 residues. Written as DNA, the CDR3 is TGCGCCAGCACCCCGACCTCCTCGGGCTATGGCTACACCTTC. It specifies CASTPTSSGYGYTF.

The chain combines TRBV18 with TRBJ2-1; TRBD1 aligns across 12 bases. CDR3 length: 14 residues. The junction had 10 bases not matched to a gene; V was cut back by 5 bases and J by 14 bases. In germline, CDR1 is KGHSH, CDR2 LQKENI. CDR3 amino acids: CASSASGQGAAEFF. For the CDR3, the DNA is TGTGCCAGCTCAGCATCGGGACAGGGGGCCGCGGAGTTCTTC.

V usage is TRBV5-1 and J usage is TRBJ1-2; D might be TRBD1 (6 bases). The germline V gene encodes CDR1 SGHRS and CDR2 YFSETQ. Trimming shortened V by 1 base and J by 1 base, and 14 bases separated the two germline ends. This CDR3 comprises 16 residues. CDR3 residues: CASSLTPTQGNYGYTF. The CDR3 region has the DNA TGCGCCAGCAGCTTGACTCCTACACAGGGTAACTATGGCTACACCTTC.

The CDR3 nucleotides read TGCGCCAGCAGCTTTAGGGCAGGGCCATACGAGCAGTACTTC. The encoded protein is CASSFRAGPYEQYF. The chain links TRBV5-1 to TRBJ2-7, with D possibly TRBD1 on 5 matching bases. Germline CDR1 and CDR2: SGHRS and YFSETQ. This CDR3 has 14 residues. V lost 2 bases to trimming and J lost 4 bases, with 13 bases between them.